The 6 T cell receptor beta chains reported below all come from one sample, sequenced in a study of CD8+CD57+ T cells in acquired aplastic anemia. Genomic DNA provided the template from which TCR beta VDJ and CDR3 profiles were obtained. TCRdb itself ran the reads through MiXCR, one entry per CDR3 protein. The table records approximately 150,000 distinct CDR3 sequences, about 64% of them present only once. By flow cytometry, patients selected for sequencing had shown an expansion of CD8+CD57+ cells. Material for sequencing was sorted CD4+, CD8+, or CD8+CD57+ T cells (not recorded which) from PBMCs. These receptors were taken from a human donor with aplastic anemia.

The chain couples TRBV2 to TRBJ2-1; D is perhaps TRBD1 (6 bases). V was cut by 2 bases and J by 7 bases, with 18 bases left in between. Germline CDR1 reads SNHLY; CDR2 reads FYNNEI. This CDR3 is 16 amino acids long. This chain's CDR3 is CASSERTGYKGNEQFF. In nucleotides, the CDR3 is TGTGCCAGCAGTGAACGAACAGGGTATAAGGGGAATGAGCAGTTCTTC. The entire variable domain, with the rest obtained from reference TRBV2 and TRBJ2-1, is as follows: EPEVTQTPSHQVTQMGQEVILRCVPISNHLYFYWYRQILGQKVEFLVSFYNNEISEKSEIFDDQFSVERPDGSNFTLKIRSTKLEDSAMYFCASSERTGYKGNEQFFGPGTRLTVL.

In this sample, this clonotype turned up once. The gene calls are TRBV7-3 and TRBJ2-5; D perhaps matches TRBD1 (6 bases). The V gene lost 8 bases and the J gene lost 2 bases, with 18 bases spanning the gap. The CDR3 is 15 residues long. CDR1 and CDR2 (germline): SGHTA, FQGTGA. The CDR3 DNA sequence: TGTGCCAGCTCCCCTAGGACAGCGCAACAAGAGACCCAGTACTTC. Translating gives CASSPRTAQQETQYF.

This clonotype was recorded only once. The conserved final phenylalanine or tryptophan is absent from the CDR3, which likely points to a read error. The DNA is omitted, as the CDR3 cannot be located on it reliably, and the CDR3 follows TCRdb's listing. The chain combines TRBV12-3 or TRBV12-4 with TRBJ2-3; TRBD2 reflects the table's D call only, with no check against the DNA. The CDR3 spans 18 residues, counting both ends. The CDR3 sequence is CASSLRLAGGLEHRYAVV.

Many counts were recorded for this clonotype. The chain is built from TRBV5-6 and TRBJ1-2; 8 nucleotides align to TRBD1. V was clipped by 4 bases and J by 3 bases; unmatched bases: 20. Germline values: CDR1 SGHDT, CDR2 YYEEEE. The CDR3 runs 19 residues. This CDR3 reads CASSQRGTGWTGKDYGYTF. DNA for the CDR3: TGTGCCAGCAGCCAACGGGGGACGGGGTGGACAGGGAAGGACTATGGCTACACCTTC.

This sequence joins TRBV6-4 and TRBJ2-7, with D maybe TRBD2 (5 bases). Looked up from germline, CDR1 is MRHNA and CDR2 is SNTAGT. Trimming pared 7 bases from V and 6 bases from J, leaving 13 bases between. CDR3 size: 12 residues. CDR3 bases: TGTGCCAGCACCAATCCGGGGTTCGAGCAGTACTTC. Translating gives CASTNPGFEQYF.

The rearrangement joins TRBV14 to TRBJ2-5, with 8 bases identical to TRBD2. The CDR3 runs 16 residues. The V segment lost 2 bases and the J segment 4 bases; nucleotides outside the gene matches: 9. Germline lookup yields CDR1 SGHDN and CDR2 FVKESK. The CDR3 region has the DNA TGTGCCAGCAGCCAAATACAGGGACTAGAGTCAGAGACCCAGTACTTC. Translating gives CASSQIQGLESETQYF.